This record looks at one T cell receptor beta chain sequence and its context. V was cut by 1 base and J by 3 bases, with 13 bases left in between. The CDR3 covers 17 residues. Looked up from germline, CDR1 is SGHTA and CDR2 is FQGNSA. Amplification targeted TCR beta CDR3 regions from RNA transcripts. Using the HTBI primer set, a first-round RT-PCR was run on the TCR CDR3. TCRdb reprocessed the multiplex PCR reads via MiXCR and lists one record per CDR3 protein. The data hold 300,000 or so distinct CDR3 sequences, with approximately 18% observed a single time. This sample stems from a study of T cells in Graves' hyperthyroidism and ophthalmopathy. If no ophthalmopathy progression occurred within 18 months, Graves' hyperthyroidism was stable. The study based diagnoses on clinical symptoms, serum thyroxine and TRAb, thyroid ultrasound and orbital computed tomography. PBMCs were collected from an approximately 10 ml volume of fresh peripheral blood.

The origin of this receptor is a woman in her forties or fifties with Graves' hyperthyroidism. Material for sequencing was blood. The J gene is TRBJ1-6, the V gene TRBV7-2, with D hard to call. For the CDR3, the DNA is TGTGCCAGCAGCTTAGGGACCCCCGGGATCTATAATTCACCCCTCCACTTT. Protein sequence: CASSLGTPGIYNSPLHF.